The entry below gives a single TCR beta chain sequence along with its context. The sample is drawn from a study of blood T cell repertoires in COVID-19. Background on the study: The analysed material was cDNA or gDNA that came from T cells, B-cell-depleted T cells, or PBMCs.

TCRdb keeps only in-frame clones here, not all; method: immunoSEQ multiplex PCR. The data show around 200,000 clones, around 85% seen once. V was clipped by 2 bases and J by 3 bases, with 10 bases between them. Germline lookup yields CDR1 SGHVS and CDR2 FQNEAQ. This CDR3 is 15 amino acids long. This chain connects TRBV7-8 to TRBJ1-4, with D tentatively TRBD1 (5 bases). The sample consisted of peripheral blood. The receptor was isolated from a man aged 55 to 70 with acute or convalescent COVID-19. The CDR3 DNA reads TGTGCCAGCAGCTTAACGGGACTACCTAATGAAAAACTGTTTTTT. Encoded protein: CASSLTGLPNEKLFF.